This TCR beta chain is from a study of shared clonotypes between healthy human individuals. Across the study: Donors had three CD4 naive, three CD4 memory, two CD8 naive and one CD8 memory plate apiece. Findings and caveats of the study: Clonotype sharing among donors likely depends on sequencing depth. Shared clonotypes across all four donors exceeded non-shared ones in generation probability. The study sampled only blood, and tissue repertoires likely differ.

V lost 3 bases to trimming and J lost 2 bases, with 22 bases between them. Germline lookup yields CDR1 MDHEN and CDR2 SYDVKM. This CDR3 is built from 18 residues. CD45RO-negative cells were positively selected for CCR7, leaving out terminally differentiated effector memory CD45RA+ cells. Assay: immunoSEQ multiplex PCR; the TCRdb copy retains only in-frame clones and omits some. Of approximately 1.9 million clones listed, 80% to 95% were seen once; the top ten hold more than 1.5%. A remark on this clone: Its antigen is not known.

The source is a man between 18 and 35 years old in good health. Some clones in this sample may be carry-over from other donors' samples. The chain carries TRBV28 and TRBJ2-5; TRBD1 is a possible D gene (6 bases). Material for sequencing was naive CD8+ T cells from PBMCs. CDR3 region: CASSFPTGSQNRQETQYF. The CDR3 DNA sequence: TGTGCCAGCAGTTTTCCCACAGGGAGTCAGAATAGGCAAGAGACCCAGTACTTC.